The present entry profiles one TCR beta chain with its context. Its antigen remains undetermined. There are no base qualities to consult, and no much larger clone falls within one base. This specimen belongs to a study of PD-1 blockade in classical Hodgkin lymphoma (dated by TCRdb to about 2020). Some background on the complete study: Nivolumab dosing was 3 mg/kg intravenously every 2 weeks, continuing until either disease progression or unacceptable toxicity. To define a peripheral blood immune signature of response to PD-1 blockade in classical Hodgkin lymphoma, the study combined TCR beta sequencing with CyTOF. Summary of the overall study and its limitations: Lower diversity was observed in patients in whom nivolumab was started less than 1 year after ASCT, and these patients were excluded from later analyses so that confounding by immune reconstitution would be avoided. Trial patients achieving complete response had baseline diversity similar to newly diagnosed patients, whereas partial responders and progressors had significantly lower diversity. Baseline TCR diversity was reported as lower in newly diagnosed patients than in healthy donors, and lower still in relapsed/refractory patients. A significant rise by C4D1 was seen in CD4+ but not CD8+ TCR diversity (p=0.0027 vs p=0.16), with the rise being most apparent in complete responders (p=0.02). The study was limited to a single clinical trial cohort, and causes of repertoire differences, possibly disease activity or prior therapy, remained undefined.

In the paper's terms, the time point label means: cycle 4 day 1 (C4D1), after 5 to 7 weeks of nivolumab. Every trial patient had relapsed after autologous stem cell transplantation, and cohorts A, B and C differed in prior brentuximab vedotin exposure. The trial cohort comprised fewer than 65 patients with relapsed/refractory classical Hodgkin lymphoma whose best overall responses were complete response, partial response or progressive disease. Trial patients were treated with single-agent nivolumab in the multi-cohort phase II CheckMate 205 trial. An independent review committee assessed best overall response using the 2007 International Working Group response criteria. Trial PBMCs were collected just before the start of nivolumab (C1D1) and during therapy at cycle 2 day 1 and cycle 4 day 1. Peripheral blood was collected in 8 mL Vacutainer Cell Preparation Tubes, from which PBMCs were isolated by centrifugation and then cryopreserved.

Genomic DNA was isolated using the Qiagen DNeasy kit from unsorted PBMCs as well as from negatively selected CD4+ and CD8+ fractions. TCR beta CDR3 regions were amplified by immunoSEQ multiplex PCR using primers annealing to V and J segments. A synthetic immune receptor repertoire was used to minimize amplification bias, and any residual bias was removed computationally once sequencing was done. As for the authors' bioinformatics: Repertoire diversity was quantified as the Shannon entropy index using custom Python scripts. The unsorted, CD4+ and CD8+ repertoires were each analyzed separately, with the exception of combined analyses, where CD4+ and CD8+ sequences were merged in silico. A clone was considered expanded if an increase in frequency of at least 2-fold after treatment relative to C1D1 was found, and a pseudocount of 0.5 was applied to clones undetected at baseline. Clones with 0 or 1 copy at C1D1 were classified as singleton clones, and clones with 2 or more copies were classified as non-singleton clones. Clones expanded in unsorted samples were assigned a CD4+, CD8+ or unknown annotation through matching of protein sequences in sorted samples from the same patient. Wilcoxon tests on paired samples were used to test diversity changes from C1D1 to C4D1. The source is immuneACCESS, and TCRdb retained only in-frame sequences with V and J called. Part of the clones is not carried over; for the studies checked, unresolved V genes explain less than half of this, and the remainder is unexplained. V and J calls plus clone size are reproduced from that table; the DNA served to infer D and trimming. The sample table records roughly 49,000 clones; roughly 89% of these occur just once. The ten largest clones add up to 11% to 15% of the sample.

The germline V gene gives CDR1 as SQVTM and CDR2 as ANQGSEA. The cysteine opens and the phenylalanine closes a CDR3 of 17 amino acids. Only CDR3 DNA is held: 51 bases, read in frame from base 1. The rearranged chain carries TRBV29-1 and TRBJ2-1, with the D segment identity uncertain. This clonotype was obtained from a human donor with classical Hodgkin lymphoma. Here the sequenced sample was peripheral blood mononuclear cells (PBMCs), taken before the fourth cycle of nivolumab. The CDR3 in this case is CTNRHPLPGLPYNEQFF. The DNA sequence reads TGCACCAATAGACACCCATTACCGGGCCTCCCCTACAATGAGCAGTTCTTC.